Listed below are T cell receptor beta chains from one sample, sequenced in a study of cytomegalovirus exposure and HLA in healthy donors. Clones were sequenced by immunoSEQ multiplex PCR, and TCRdb holds only the in-frame ones, with some missing. There are fewer than 120,000 clones in the sample; 80% to 85% occur only once, and 2.5% to 3% lies in the top ten. Sequencing used PBMCs. These receptor sequences come from a woman between 55 and 75 years old in good health and CMV-seropositive. Both conserved end residues are part of each CDR3. D genes are given only for firm matches. A row's size may be missing; if present it is once, few, many or a size class.

>TRBJ1-1|TRBV2|.|.
TGTGCCAGCAGTGAGGAGGGGAGGGGGTACACTGAAGCTTTCTTT
CASSEEGRGYTEAFF
>TRBJ2-5|TRBV5-1|TRBD2|.
TGCGCCAGCTCATTAAGCGGGAACAGACAAGAGACCCAGTACTTC
CASSLSGNRQETQYF
>TRBJ2-7|TRBV5-1|.|.
TGCGCCAGCAGCTTGACTGGCCTGAGGTCCTACGAGCAGTACTTC
CASSLTGLRSYEQYF
>TRBJ1-2|TRBV19|.|.
TGTGCCACCTCAGCCCGGGATAACTTAGGTGGCTACACCTTC
CATSARDNLGGYTF
>TRBJ1-5|TRBV18|.|few
TGTGCCAGCTGCGAATACAATCAGCCCCAGCATTTT
CASCEYNQPQHF
>TRBJ1-1|TRBV28|TRBD1|few
TGTGCCAGCAGTAAAGGGGACAGGGAGAACACTGAAGCTTTCTTT
CASSKGDRENTEAFF
>TRBJ2-7|TRBV5-1|.|few
TGCGCCAGCAGCTTGTACGGCGGGGAATACGAGCAGTACTTC
CASSLYGGEYEQYF
>TRBJ1-1|TRBV27|.|.
TGTGCCAGCAGTTTATGGGTGGGGGCGGACACTGAAGCTTTCTTT
CASSLWVGADTEAFF
>TRBJ1-1|TRBV15|.|.
TGTGCCACCAGCAGAGATCTGGCGGGACCGGGGGCTTTCTTT
CATSRDLAGPGAFF
>TRBJ1-1|TRBV19|TRBD1|.
TGTGCCAGTAGTCTCCTCGACAGGGACACTGAAGCTTTCTTT
CASSLLDRDTEAFF
>TRBJ1-1|TRBV21-1|.|.
TGTGCCAGCAGGGTCTGTGCACTCATGAACACTGAAGCTTTCTTT
CASRVCALMNTEAFF
>TRBJ1-1|TRBV19|.|.
TGTGCCAGTAGTATCGGGGCAGGGGTCGCTGAAGCTTTCTTT
CASSIGAGVAEAFF
>TRBJ2-1|TRBV7-2|.|.
TGTGCCAGCAGCTTAGAACGGGGGACAGTCTACAATGAGCAGTTCTTC
CASSLERGTVYNEQFF
>TRBJ1-1|TRBV19|.|.
TGTGCCAGTAGTATTCTTATGAACACTGAAGCTTTCTTT
CASSILMNTEAFF
>TRBJ2-1|TRBV7-9|.|.
TGTGCCAGCAGCTTCCGACCAGGCTACAATGAGCAGTTCTTC
CASSFRPGYNEQFF
>TRBJ2-5|TRBV19|.|.
TGTGCCAGTAGTATCGGGAACGGGGCCCAGTACTTC
CASSIGNGAQYF
>TRBJ2-7|TRBV5-1|.|.
TGCGCCAGCAGCTTGGGTGTAGGGAGCTCCTACGAGCAGTACTTC
CASSLGVGSSYEQYF
>TRBJ1-1|TRBV7-2|.|many
TGTGCCAGCAGCTCGCGACAGGTAGCTGAAGCTTTCTTT
CASSSRQVAEAFF
>TRBJ2-2|TRBV9|.|.
TGTGCCAGCAGCGAGGGACTGGGTGAGGACGGGGAGCTGTTTTTT
CASSEGLGEDGELFF
>TRBJ1-1|TRBV6-5|TRBD1|.
TGTGCCAGCAGATCGTACCTCAGGGGGACGGAAGCTTTCTTT
CASRSYLRGTEAFF
>TRBJ2-5|TRBV19|TRBD2|.
TGTGCCAGTAGTAATTGGCGGGAGCAAGAGACCCAGTACTTC
CASSNWREQETQYF
>TRBJ2-1|TRBV6-1|TRBD2|few
TGTGCCAGCAGAACCCCGGGAGGGAGAACCAATGAGCAGTTCTTC
CASRTPGGRTNEQFF